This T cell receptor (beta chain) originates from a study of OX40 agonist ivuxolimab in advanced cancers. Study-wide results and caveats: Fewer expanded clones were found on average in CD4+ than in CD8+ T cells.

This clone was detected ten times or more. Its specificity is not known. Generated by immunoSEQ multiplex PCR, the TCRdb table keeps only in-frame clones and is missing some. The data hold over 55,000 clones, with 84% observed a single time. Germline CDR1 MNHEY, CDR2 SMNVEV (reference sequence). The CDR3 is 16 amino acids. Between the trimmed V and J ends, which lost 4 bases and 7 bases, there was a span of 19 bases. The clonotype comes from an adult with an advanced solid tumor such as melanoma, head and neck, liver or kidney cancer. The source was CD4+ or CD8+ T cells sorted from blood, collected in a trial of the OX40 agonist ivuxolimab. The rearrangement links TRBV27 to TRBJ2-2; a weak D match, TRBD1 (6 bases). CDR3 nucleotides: TGTGCCAGCAGTTCGCGCAGGGGAGCGATAGGCGGGGAGCTGTTTTTT. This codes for CASSSRRGAIGGELFF.